This T cell receptor (beta chain) was captured by sequencing in a study of cytomegalovirus exposure and HLA in healthy donors. The PCR had 60 Vbeta and 13 Jbeta primers. Sequencing was performed with immunoSEQ multiplex PCR; in TCRdb, only in-frame clones are kept and a portion is missing. The sample has about 140,000 clones, roughly three quarters seen once. The V gene end was trimmed by 3 bases and the J gene end by 10 bases; junction bases not matched to a gene: 9. Germline-derived CDR1 and CDR2 are LNHDA and SQIVND (reference sequence). The CDR3 loop spans 14 amino acids. The TCR originated in a woman between 45 and 60 years old in good health and CMV-seronegative. Material: PBMCs. This sequence joins TRBV19 and TRBJ1-1, with 9 bases lining up with TRBD1. In nucleotides, the CDR3 is TGTGCCAGTAGTATGCGGGACAGGGTTCTCGGAGCTTTCTTT. It is translated as CASSMRDRVLGAFF.